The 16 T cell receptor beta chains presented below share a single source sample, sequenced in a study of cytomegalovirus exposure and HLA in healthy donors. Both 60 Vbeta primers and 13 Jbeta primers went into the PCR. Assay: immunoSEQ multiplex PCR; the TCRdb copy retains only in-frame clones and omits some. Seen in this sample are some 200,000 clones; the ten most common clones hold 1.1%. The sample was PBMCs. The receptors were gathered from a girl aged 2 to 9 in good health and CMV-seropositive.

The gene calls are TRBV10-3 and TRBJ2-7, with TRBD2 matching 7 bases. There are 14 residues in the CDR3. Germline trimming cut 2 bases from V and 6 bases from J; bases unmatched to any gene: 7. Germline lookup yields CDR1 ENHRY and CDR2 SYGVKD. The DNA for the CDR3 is TGTGCCATCAGTGAGACTAGCGACGGGACCGAGCAGTACTTC. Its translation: CAISETSDGTEQYF.

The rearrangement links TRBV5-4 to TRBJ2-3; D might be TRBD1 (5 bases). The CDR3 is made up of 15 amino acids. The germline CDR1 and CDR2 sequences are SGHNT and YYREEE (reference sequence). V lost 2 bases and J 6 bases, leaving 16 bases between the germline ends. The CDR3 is CASSFRPKGLDTQYF. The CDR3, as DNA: TGTGCCAGCAGCTTCCGCCCGAAGGGGTTGGATACGCAGTATTTT.

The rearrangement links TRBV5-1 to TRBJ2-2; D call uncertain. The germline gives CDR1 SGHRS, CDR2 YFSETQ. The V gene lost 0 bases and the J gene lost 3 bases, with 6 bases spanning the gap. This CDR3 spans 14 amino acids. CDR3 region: CASSLDSYTGELFF. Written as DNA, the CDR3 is TGCGCCAGCAGCTTGGACAGTTACACCGGGGAGCTGTTTTTT.

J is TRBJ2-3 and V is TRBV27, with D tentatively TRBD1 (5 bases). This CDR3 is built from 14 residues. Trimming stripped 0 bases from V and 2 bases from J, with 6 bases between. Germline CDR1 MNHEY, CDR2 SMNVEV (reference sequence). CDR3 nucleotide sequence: TGTGCCAGCAGTTTATCGACAGCCACAGATACGCAGTATTTT. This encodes CASSLSTATDTQYF.

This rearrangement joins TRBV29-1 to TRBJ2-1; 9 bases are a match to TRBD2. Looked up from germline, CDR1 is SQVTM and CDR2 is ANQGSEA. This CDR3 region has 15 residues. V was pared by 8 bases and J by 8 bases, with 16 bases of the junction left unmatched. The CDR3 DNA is TGCAGCCTACTCAGTGTAGCGGGAGTTGTAGATGAGCAGTTCTTC. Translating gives CSLLSVAGVVDEQFF.

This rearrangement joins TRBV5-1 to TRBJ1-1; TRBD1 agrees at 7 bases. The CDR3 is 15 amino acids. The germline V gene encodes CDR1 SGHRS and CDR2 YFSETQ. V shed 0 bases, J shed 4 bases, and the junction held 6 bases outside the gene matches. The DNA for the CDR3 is TGCGCCAGCAGCTTGGGCGGGACAGCACGCACTGAAGCTTTCTTT. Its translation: CASSLGGTARTEAFF.

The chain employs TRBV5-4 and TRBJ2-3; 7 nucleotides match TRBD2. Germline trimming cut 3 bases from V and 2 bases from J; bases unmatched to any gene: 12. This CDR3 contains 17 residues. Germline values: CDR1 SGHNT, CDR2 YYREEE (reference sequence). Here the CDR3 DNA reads TGTGCCAGCAGCTCTCCCCCCCCTAGCGGTATCACAGATACGCAGTATTTT. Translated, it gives CASSSPPPSGITDTQYF. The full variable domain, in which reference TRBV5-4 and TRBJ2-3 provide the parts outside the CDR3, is ETGVTQSPTHLIKTRGQQVTLRCSSQSGHNTVSWYQQALGQGPQFIFQYYREEENGRGNFPPRFSGLQFPNYSSELNVNALELDDSALYLCASSSPPPSGITDTQYFGPGTRLTVL.

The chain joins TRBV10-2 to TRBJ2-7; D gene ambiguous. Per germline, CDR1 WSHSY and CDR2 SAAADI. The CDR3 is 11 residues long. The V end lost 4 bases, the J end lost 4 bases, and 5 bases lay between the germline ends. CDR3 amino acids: CASSGAYEQYF. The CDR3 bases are TGCGCCAGCAGTGGCGCATACGAGCAGTACTTC.

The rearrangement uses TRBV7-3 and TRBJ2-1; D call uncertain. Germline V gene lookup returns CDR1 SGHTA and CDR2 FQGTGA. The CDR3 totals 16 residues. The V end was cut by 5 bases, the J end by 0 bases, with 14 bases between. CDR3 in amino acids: CASSALGWSSYNEQFF. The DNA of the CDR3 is TGTGCCAGCAGCGCCCTCGGGTGGAGCTCCTACAATGAGCAGTTCTTC.

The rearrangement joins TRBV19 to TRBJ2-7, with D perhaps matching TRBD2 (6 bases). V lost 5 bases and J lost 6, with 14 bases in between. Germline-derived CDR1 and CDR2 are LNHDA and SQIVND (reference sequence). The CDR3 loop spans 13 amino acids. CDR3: CASSGQGGGEQYF. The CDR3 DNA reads TGTGCCAGTAGTGGCCAGGGAGGTGGCGAGCAGTACTTC.

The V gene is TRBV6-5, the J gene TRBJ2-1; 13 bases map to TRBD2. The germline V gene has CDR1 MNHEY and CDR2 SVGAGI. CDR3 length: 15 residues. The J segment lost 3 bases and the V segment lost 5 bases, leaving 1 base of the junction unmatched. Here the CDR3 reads CASSRLAGGYNEQFF. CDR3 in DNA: TGTGCCAGCAGTCGACTAGCGGGAGGCTACAATGAGCAGTTCTTC.

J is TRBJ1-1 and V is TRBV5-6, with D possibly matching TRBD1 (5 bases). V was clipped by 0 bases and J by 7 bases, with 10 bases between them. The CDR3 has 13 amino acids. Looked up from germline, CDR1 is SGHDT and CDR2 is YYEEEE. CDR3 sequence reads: CASSLGSTVEAFF. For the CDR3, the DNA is TGTGCCAGCAGCTTGGGTTCGACAGTTGAAGCTTTCTTT.

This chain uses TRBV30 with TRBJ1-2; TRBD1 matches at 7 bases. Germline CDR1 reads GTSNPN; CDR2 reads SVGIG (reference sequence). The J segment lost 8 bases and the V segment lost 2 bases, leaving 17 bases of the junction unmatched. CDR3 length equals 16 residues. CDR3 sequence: CAWSLFGTVNPGGYTF. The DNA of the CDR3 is TGTGCCTGGAGTCTTTTCGGGACAGTTAACCCGGGCGGCTACACCTTC.

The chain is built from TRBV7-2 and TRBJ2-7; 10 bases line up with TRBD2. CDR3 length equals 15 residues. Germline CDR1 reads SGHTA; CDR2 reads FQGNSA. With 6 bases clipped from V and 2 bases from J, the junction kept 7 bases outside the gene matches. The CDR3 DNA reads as TGTGCCAGCAGTCTAGCGGGAGAATTCCCCTACGAGCAGTACTTC. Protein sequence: CASSLAGEFPYEQYF.

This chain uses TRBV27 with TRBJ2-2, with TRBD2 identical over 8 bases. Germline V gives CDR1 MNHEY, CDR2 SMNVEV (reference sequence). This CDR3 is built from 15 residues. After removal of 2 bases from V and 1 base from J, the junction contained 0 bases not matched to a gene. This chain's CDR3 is CASSLTSGNTGELFF. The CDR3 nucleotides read TGTGCCAGCAGTTTAACTAGCGGGAACACCGGGGAGCTGTTTTTT.

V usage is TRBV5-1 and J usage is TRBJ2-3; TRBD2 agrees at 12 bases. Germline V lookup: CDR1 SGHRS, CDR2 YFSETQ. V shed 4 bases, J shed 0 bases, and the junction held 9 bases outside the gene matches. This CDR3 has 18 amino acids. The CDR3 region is CASSIRTSGISSTDTQYF. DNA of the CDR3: TGCGCCAGCAGCATCAGGACTAGCGGGATTTCTAGCACAGATACGCAGTATTTT.